Sequencing of this T cell receptor (beta chain) was carried out in a study of CD8+CD57+ T cells in acquired aplastic anemia. Study overall: Mean yield of DNA from sorted CD4+ and CD8+ cells was about 3.2 ug. Study-wide results and caveats: Patients and controls turned out to have approximately 29 CD8+ CDR3 sequences in common.

Sequencing involved patients with CD8+CD57+ cell expansion previously shown by flow cytometry. Patients were treatment-naive when blood was sampled. With regard to this clonotype: What it binds is not known. One junction end disagrees with the germline gene, perhaps due to a read error.

This CDR3 region has 14 residues. CDR1 is SGHTA and CDR2 is FQGNSA in the germline V gene. The TCR beta profiling, which covered VDJ combination and CDR3 sequence, was carried out using genomic DNA as the template. MiXCR, run by TCRdb on the reads, gives a single entry per CDR3 protein. The table includes approximately 160,000 distinct CDR3 sequences, 40% to 55% detected once. This clonotype was obtained from a human donor with aplastic anemia. The chain employs TRBV7-2 and TRBJ2-5, with D possibly being TRBD1 (6 bases). The sample comprised sorted CD4+, CD8+, or CD8+CD57+ T cells (not recorded which) from PBMCs. CDR3 sequence: CACSPEGEPETQYF. In DNA, the CDR3 is TGTGCCTGCAGCCCCGAGGGGGAACCGGAGACCCAGTACTTC. The variable domain in full, completed from reference TRBV7-2 and TRBJ2-5, reads GAGVSQSPSNKVTEKGKDVELRCDPISGHTALYWYRQSLGQGLEFLIYFQGNSAPDKSGLPSDRFSAERTGGSVSTLTIQRTQQEDSAVYLCACSPEGEPETQYFGPGTRLLVL.